The T cell receptor (beta chain) described here comes from a study of OX40 agonist ivuxolimab in advanced cancers. Looking at the study overall: Ivuxolimab was an agonistic, fully human IgG2 monoclonal antibody directed against OX40 (CD134), a costimulatory receptor. In the dose-escalation cohort, approximately 82% of patients were male, and the mean age was approximately 60 years, with a range of 23 to 79. Intravenous ivuxolimab was administered to patients every 2 weeks at six dose levels: 0.01, 0.1, 0.3, 1.5, 3 and 10 mg/kg. Among the approximately 50 dose-escalation patients, about 19 had hepatocellular carcinoma, roughly 15 melanoma, 9 renal cell carcinoma and 9 head and neck cancer. Peripheral TCRbeta sequencing aimed to test whether ivuxolimab altered TCR sequence diversity and caused clonal T-cell expansion. The paper covers the monotherapy dose-escalation part of the phase I ivuxolimab trial, which included N of about 56 patients. Prior anti-PD-1, anti-PD-L1 or anti-CTLA-4 therapy was permitted, and checkpoint inhibitors had been received by more than 35% of dose-escalation patients. Partial responses occurred in three dose-escalation patients, of whom one had hepatocellular carcinoma and two had cutaneous melanoma.

To sequence the TCRbeta CDR3 region, genomic DNA was isolated from the sorted cells. The immunoSEQ Assay was used for sequencing of TCRbeta CDR3 regions. Entries here come from immuneACCESS through TCRdb and include only in-frame sequences with V and J called. Some clones fail to appear in such tables; in the studies checked, an unresolved V gene covers under half of the shortfall, and the cause of the remainder is unknown. The sample table records roughly 140,000 clones; under 95% of these occur just once. In total, the top ten clones hold 0.3% to 0.35% of the sample. General study outcomes and caveats: In the 0.1-3.0 mg/kg groups, partial responders were among the patients with the lowest normalized peripheral clonal expansion, particularly in CD8+ T cells. Low levels of normalized T-cell clonal expansion were also seen in some nonresponding patients. After ivuxolimab, expanded clones were on average more numerous among CD8+ T cells than among CD4+ T cells. The antigen specificity of the clonally expanded peripheral T cells was not determined. Clonal expansion of both CD4+ and CD8+ blood T cells was observed from baseline to week 6 at doses 0.1 to 3.0 mg/kg.

CDR1 and CDR2 are read off the germline V gene (reference sequence) as LNHDA and SQIVND. V lost 5 bases and J lost 2 bases; the stretch between them is 16 bases long. The CDR3 goes from the cysteine to the phenylalanine over 15 residues. The kept DNA is CDR3 alone, 45 bases in frame from the first base. The trial excluded patients who had a history of autoimmune disease or were on systemic immunosuppression. Peripheral blood for TCR sequencing was collected from all dose cohorts at baseline, on cycle 4 day 1, and on cycle 7 day 1. The samples were drawn from a first-in-human, open-label, multicenter phase I dose-escalation trial of ivuxolimab. Adults with locally advanced or metastatic melanoma, renal cell carcinoma, hepatocellular carcinoma or head and neck squamous cell carcinoma were enrolled in the trial. Before TCR sequencing, CD4+ and CD8+ T cells were separately sorted from peripheral blood.

To note about this clone: There is no known antigen for this receptor. The input lacks base qualities; no much larger clone sits a single base away.

The sequencing here drew on CD4+ or CD8+ T cells sorted from blood, taken in a trial of the OX40 agonist ivuxolimab. This receptor chain uses TRBV19 and TRBJ2-7, with no confidently assigned D gene. The origin of this receptor is an adult with an advanced solid tumor such as melanoma, head and neck, liver or kidney cancer. The CDR3 reads CASSFPSASTYEQYF. The DNA sequence follows: TGTGCCAGTAGTTTTCCCAGCGCAAGCACCTACGAGCAGTACTTC.